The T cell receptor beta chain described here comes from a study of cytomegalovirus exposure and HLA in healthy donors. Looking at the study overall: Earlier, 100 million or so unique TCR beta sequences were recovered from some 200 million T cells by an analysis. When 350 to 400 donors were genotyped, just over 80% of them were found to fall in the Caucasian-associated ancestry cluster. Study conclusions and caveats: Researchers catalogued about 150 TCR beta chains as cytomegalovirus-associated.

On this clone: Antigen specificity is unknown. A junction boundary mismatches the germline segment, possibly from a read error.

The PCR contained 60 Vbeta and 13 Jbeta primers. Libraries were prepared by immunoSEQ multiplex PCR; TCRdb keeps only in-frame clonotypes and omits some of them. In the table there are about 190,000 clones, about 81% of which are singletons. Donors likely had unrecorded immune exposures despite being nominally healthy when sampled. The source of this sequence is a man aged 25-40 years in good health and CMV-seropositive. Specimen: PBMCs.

CDR3 nucleotide sequence: TGTGCCAGCAGGCGACAGGTAACCCCTGAGGCTTTCTTT. It codes for CASRRQVTPEAFF. V gene TRBV6-1 combines with J gene TRBJ1-1, with a tentative D call TRBD1 (6 bases). This CDR3 is built from 13 residues. Germline CDR1 MNHNS, CDR2 SASEGT.